The clone carrying this TCR beta chain was counted between two and nine times. The TCRbeta library incorporated unique molecular identifiers. Each CDR3 protein is one row after TCRdb ran MiXCR on the PCR reads. The sample lists around 380,000 distinct CDR3 sequences; roughly 10% were seen once. The data were taken from a study of T-cell reconstitution after alpha-beta-depleted transplantation in children. This CDR3 spans 13 amino acids. Between the trimmed V and J ends, which lost 5 bases and 4 bases, there was a span of 13 bases. Germline V gene sequence: CDR1 DFQATT, CDR2 SNEGSKA (reference sequence).

The J gene is TRBJ2-3, the V gene TRBV20-1; D is uncertain. Sequences were derived from PBMCs from the stem cell graft donor, sampled from the stem cell graft. This clonotype originated in a human donor who donated a stem cell graft to a child with acute myeloid leukemia. CDR3 DNA: TGCAGTGCTGAAGGCCAGGCGTCAGATACGCAGTATTTT. Its protein product is CSAEGQASDTQYF.